Listed here are 10 T cell receptor beta chains from one sample, sequenced in a study of T cells after posttransplantation cyclophosphamide. Data came from immunoSEQ multiplex PCR; TCRdb stores just in-frame clones and leaves some out. The sample includes approximately 8,300 clones, around 82% of them seen just once. Treatment was busulfan-fludarabine conditioning, a marrow graft, and cyclophosphamide on days +3 and +4. The material was CD4+ T cells sorted from blood, obtained about 1,000 days after allogeneic stem cell transplant with posttransplant cyclophosphamide. The receptors were gathered from a female patient aged 35-55 years who received an allogeneic stem cell transplant from a related donor, was CMV-positive, and had no GVHD. The graft donor may have contributed some T cells.

V usage is TRBV7-2 and J usage is TRBJ1-5, with no clear D. V lost 4 bases and J 2 bases, leaving 12 bases between the germline ends. The germline V gene encodes CDR1 SGHTA and CDR2 FQGNSA. The CDR3 contains 15 residues. CDR3 amino acids: CASSSLTVGNQPQHF. Here the CDR3 DNA reads TGTGCCAGCAGCTCCCTAACGGTGGGCAATCAGCCCCAGCATTTT.

This clone occurred a few times. The chain carries TRBV7-9 and TRBJ1-1, with D tentatively TRBD1 (6 bases). Trimming took off 5 bases at V and 1 base at J, with 17 bases between the two ends. The CDR3 runs to 16 residues. The germline V gene has CDR1 SEHNR and CDR2 FQNEAQ (reference sequence). The CDR3 DNA is TGTGCCAGCAGCCCCAAGGGGGGGTTCCAGAACACTGAAGCTTTCTTT. Encoded protein: CASSPKGGFQNTEAFF.

The chain recombines TRBV9 with TRBJ1-3, with no clear D. This CDR3 region has 14 residues. V lost 1 base to trimming and J lost 0 bases, with 5 bases between them. In germline, CDR1 is SGDLS, CDR2 YYNGEE. DNA for the CDR3: TGTGCCAGCAGCGTAAAGCTCTCTGGAAACACCATATATTTT. As protein: CASSVKLSGNTIYF.

The chain carries TRBV5-1 and TRBJ2-7; D uncertain. Trimming stripped 4 bases from V and 6 bases from J, with 14 bases between. The germline V gene has CDR1 SGHRS and CDR2 YFSETQ. CDR3 length: 13 amino acids. The CDR3 bases are TGCGCCAGCAGCGTACTTGGCCGCGGCGAGCAGTACTTC. As protein: CASSVLGRGEQYF.

This chain uses TRBV2 with TRBJ2-5; 7 bases map to TRBD1. Germline CDR1 is SNHLY and CDR2 is FYNNEI. The CDR3 length is 16 residues. V trimming: 4 bases; J trimming: 2 bases; junction bases outside the gene matches: 10. CDR3 protein: CASSAALTGIQETQYF. CDR3 coding DNA: TGTGCCAGCAGTGCGGCGCTGACAGGGATACAAGAGACCCAGTACTTC.

This clone has a handful of counts. The chain combines TRBV21-1 with TRBJ1-5. TRBV21-1 is deemed a pseudogene. The CDR3 extends over 15 amino acids. This CDR3 reads CASSKPRRGNQPQHF. The CDR3 DNA reads TGTGCCAGCAGCAAACCCCGACGGGGCAATCAGCCCCAGCATTTT.

This clone was observed a few times. The rearrangement links TRBV19 to TRBJ2-7; 7 bases are a match to TRBD2. The ends lost 5 bases at V and 6 bases at J; junction bases unmatched: 10. Germline values: CDR1 LNHDA, CDR2 SQIVND (reference sequence). CDR3 size: 14 residues. CDR3 residues: CASSLRAGSLEQYF. The CDR3, as DNA: TGTGCCAGTAGTCTTCGAGCGGGATCCCTCGAGCAGTACTTC.

The rearrangement joins TRBV7-2 to TRBJ2-2; TRBD2 agrees at 8 bases. The CDR3 spans 16 residues. With 5 bases clipped from V and 4 bases from J, the junction kept 9 bases outside the gene matches. Germline CDR1 reads SGHTA; CDR2 reads FQGNSA. The CDR3 bases are TGTGCCAGCAGCAGAGACGGGGGGGCCCTCACCGGGGAGCTGTTTTTT. This gives the protein CASSRDGGALTGELFF. Based on the CDR3 plus reference TRBV7-2 and TRBJ2-2, the full variable domain is GAGVSQSPSNKVTEKGKDVELRCDPISGHTALYWYRQSLGQGLEFLIYFQGNSAPDKSGLPSDRFSAERTGGSVSTLTIQRTQQEDSAVYLCASSRDGGALTGELFFGEGSRLTVL.

This chain uses TRBV4-3 with TRBJ1-2; D not certain. The CDR3 is 15 amino acids. Trimming stripped 0 bases from V and 2 bases from J, with 10 bases between. CDR1 LGHNA and CDR2 YSLEER come from the germline V gene. CDR3 amino acids: CASSQERLMNYGYTF. In DNA form, the CDR3 reads TGCGCCAGCAGCCAAGAAAGACTGATGAACTATGGCTACACCTTC.

V is TRBV7-6 and J is TRBJ2-5; no definite D call. V gave up 5 bases and J gave up 5 bases, with 9 bases separating them. CDR1 is SGHVS and CDR2 is FNYEAQ in the germline V gene. There are 12 residues in the CDR3. For the CDR3, the DNA is TGTGCCAGCAGCCCAACCGAGGAGACCCAGTACTTC. It is translated as CASSPTEETQYF.